A selection of T cell receptor beta chains follows, all from one sample in a study of untreated major depressive disorder. Repertoires were generated with immunoSEQ multiplex PCR, while TCRdb's copy carries only in-frame clones and drops some. The top ten hold about 0.8% of the sample, which has 15,000 to 25,000 clones, more than 75% seen once. Sequencing was performed on CD4+ T cells from PBMCs. Receptors originate from a woman aged 25-40 years in good health. The CDR3 runs from the conserved cysteine through the conserved F or W. A D gene is named only where the DNA matches it firmly. The size field is filled for only some rows; it gives once, few, many or a size class.

TRBV5-1	.	TRBJ2-3	.	13	TGCGCCAGCAGCTTGATGGCTTCTGGTACGCAGTATTTT	CASSLMASGTQYF
TRBV6-6	.	TRBJ1-6	TRBD1	13	TGTGCCAGCAAAGACAGGGTCGGTTCACCCCTCCACTTT	CASKDRVGSPLHF
TRBV28	.	TRBJ1-4	TRBD1	14	TGTGCCAGCAGTTACGGGACAGTCAATGAAAAACTGTTTTTT	CASSYGTVNEKLFF
TRBV6-4	.	TRBJ2-3	.	15	TGTGCCAGCAGTGACTCGGGGGCCGTCACAGATACGCAGTATTTT	CASSDSGAVTDTQYF
TRBV20-1	.	TRBJ2-1	.	11	TGCAGTGCCCACTCCCGCAATGAGCAGTTCTTC	CSAHSRNEQFF
TRBV19	.	TRBJ2-5	.	14	TGTGCCAGTAGTATTCATGGTGGACAAGAGACCCAGTACTTC	CASSIHGGQETQYF
TRBV19	.	TRBJ2-7	.	15	TGTGCCAGTAGTATAGTTGGTAGTTCCTCCTACGAGCAGTACTTC	CASSIVGSSSYEQYF
TRBV10-1	.	TRBJ2-1	.	11	TGCGCCAGAAGGGGAATCTATGAGCAGTTCTTC	CARRGIYEQFF
TRBV10-2	once	TRBJ2-1	TRBD2	15	TGCGCCAGCAGTGCAAGCGGCGGGAGTAGGGATGAGCAGTTCTTC	CASSASGGSRDEQFF
TRBV5-1	.	TRBJ1-1	TRBD1	14	TGCGCCAGCAGCTCCGGACAGGGTAGGACTGAAGCTTTCTTT	CASSSGQGRTEAFF
TRBV5-4	.	TRBJ1-2	.	12	TGTGCCAGCAGCGCGCTTTTCGTAGGCTACACCTTC	CASSALFVGYTF
TRBV18	.	TRBJ1-2	TRBD1	14	TGTGCCAGCTCACCCCTGACAGGGGGCTCTGGCTACACCTTC	CASSPLTGGSGYTF
TRBV11-2	.	TRBJ2-6	.	17	TGTGCCAGCAGCTTATTTCCAGAGAGCTCTGGGGCCAACGTCCTGACTTTC	CASSLFPESSGANVLTF
TRBV28	few	TRBJ1-1	.	17	TGTGCCAGCAACATACGGCAGGGGAGAGGTAGGAACACTGAAGCTTTCTTT	CASNIRQGRGRNTEAFF
TRBV6-1	once	TRBJ2-4	.	14	TGTGCCAGCAGTGATTGGGGGGGCCCAAACATTCAGTACTTC	CASSDWGGPNIQYF
TRBV27	.	TRBJ2-6	.	15	TGTGCCAGCAGCGTACAGGGTGCTGGGGCCAACGTCCTGACTTTC	CASSVQGAGANVLTF
TRBV2	.	TRBJ2-1	.	13	TGTGCCAGCAGTGAATTGAGGTACAATGAGCAGTTCTTC	CASSELRYNEQFF
TRBV11-1	.	TRBJ2-7	.	12	TGTGCCAGCAGCCCGGGGAGTGCCGAGCAGTACTTC	CASSPGSAEQYF
TRBV20-1	few	TRBJ2-5	.	10	TGCAGTGCGAGACGAGAGACCCAGTACTTC	CSARRETQYF
TRBV5-4	.	TRBJ1-2	.	17	TGTGCCAGCAGCTTGTCGCTCGGACAGCATACTAACTATGGCTACACCTTC	CASSLSLGQHTNYGYTF
TRBV4-3	.	TRBJ2-7	TRBD2	15	TGCGCCAGCAGCCAAGGACTAGCGGGAGGCTACGAGCAGTACTTC	CASSQGLAGGYEQYF
TRBV6-5	.	TRBJ2-5	.	12	TGTGCCAGTGGTAGGGGCTATGAGACCCAGTACTTC	CASGRGYETQYF
TRBV11-2	.	TRBJ2-7	.	15	TGTGCCAGCAGCCAGGAAGGGGAGTGGGGCTACGAGCAGTACTTC	CASSQEGEWGYEQYF
TRBV7-2	.	TRBJ2-2	TRBD1	15	TGTGCCAGCAGCTTCAGACAGGGAAGCACCGGGGAGCTGTTTTTT	CASSFRQGSTGELFF
TRBV5-1	.	TRBJ1-2	.	15	TGCGCCAGCAGCACCACCCACAGGGCCGACTATGGCTACACCTTC	CASSTTHRADYGYTF
TRBV9	.	TRBJ1-4	.	15	TGTGCCAGCAGCCTCGGGGGGGCGGCTAATGAAAAACTGTTTTTT	CASSLGGAANEKLFF
TRBV7-3	.	TRBJ1-5	.	16	TGTGCCAGCAGCTTAACGCCGGGGAGGTTTACTCAGCCCCAGCATTTT	CASSLTPGRFTQPQHF
TRBV25-1	.	TRBJ2-7	TRBD2	16	TGTGCCAGCAGTGAAAATAGCGGGAGCTACCAATACGAGCAGTACTTC	CASSENSGSYQYEQYF
TRBV7-2	.	TRBJ2-6	.	16	TGTGCCAGCAGCCGAGACCCGAACTCTGGGGCCAACGTCCTGACTTTC	CASSRDPNSGANVLTF
TRBV5-1	.	TRBJ2-1	TRBD2	18	TGCGCCAGCAGCTTGGCCGGCGGTAGCGGGAGGGGCAACAATGAGCAGTTCTTC	CASSLAGGSGRGNNEQFF
TRBV4-2	.	TRBJ2-7	.	15	TGTGCCAGCAGCCAAGATATGGCAGGACTCTACGAGCAGTACTTC	CASSQDMAGLYEQYF
TRBV29-1	.	TRBJ1-1	.	13	TGCAGCGTAGATTCTGGACGGAACACTGAAGCTTTCTTT	CSVDSGRNTEAFF
TRBV2	.	TRBJ2-5	TRBD2	14	TGTGCCAGCAAACTAGCGGGAGTTGAGGAGACCCAGTACTTC	CASKLAGVEETQYF
TRBV5-1	.	TRBJ2-2	TRBD2	16	TGCGCCAGCAGCTGGCTAGCGGGAGGGAACACCGGGGAGCTGTTTTTT	CASSWLAGGNTGELFF
TRBV28	.	TRBJ2-2	TRBD2	15	TGTGCCAGCGGCAGCGGGGGGCTAGGGGCCGGGGAGCTGTTTTTT	CASGSGGLGAGELFF
TRBV5-1	.	TRBJ2-2	.	16	TGCGCCAGCAGCCTGGGACTGGGAAAGGACACCGGGGAGCTGTTTTTT	CASSLGLGKDTGELFF
TRBV28	.	TRBJ2-3	.	12	TGTGCGATCCAAAGCGGGCCAGATACGCAGTATTTT	CAIQSGPDTQYF
TRBV6-1	.	TRBJ2-1	.	14	TGTGCCAGCAGTGAAGGGCGCTCCTACAATGAGCAGTTCTTC	CASSEGRSYNEQFF
TRBV28	.	TRBJ2-6	.	24	TGTGCCAGCAGTTTTCGGGGGTCTGGTGGCCAGACAGGACTCCTCCCCTCTGGGGCCAACGTCCTGACTTTC	CASSFRGSGGQTGLLPSGANVLTF
TRBV9	.	TRBJ2-7	TRBD2	15	TGTGCCAGCAGCCCGAGGACTAGCGGGAACTACGAGCAGTACTTC	CASSPRTSGNYEQYF
TRBV5-1	once	TRBJ2-5	TRBD2	17	TGCGCCAGCAGCTCCACTAGCGGGAGAGGCCCGCGGGAGACCCAGTACTTC	CASSSTSGRGPRETQYF
TRBV9	.	TRBJ1-1	.	13	TGTGCCAGCAGCGTCACACTGAACACTGAAGCTTTCTTT	CASSVTLNTEAFF
TRBV27	.	TRBJ2-5	.	15	TGTGCCAGCAAATTGTTCGGGGAGTACCAAGAGACCCAGTACTTC	CASKLFGEYQETQYF
TRBV28	.	TRBJ1-1	.	13	TGTGCCAGCATCAACACCCAGGAGACTGAAGCTTTCTTT	CASINTQETEAFF
TRBV2	.	TRBJ2-2	.	16	TGTGCCAGCAGTCCCCGTAGCGTCGCGAACACCGGGGAGCTGTTTTTT	CASSPRSVANTGELFF
TRBV9	.	TRBJ2-1	TRBD2	14	TGTGCCAGCAGCGAGCGGGACCAAGGCGGTGAGCAGTTCTTC	CASSERDQGGEQFF
TRBV28	.	TRBJ2-7	TRBD1	15	TGTGCCAGCAGTTCCACCGGGACAGGGGGCTCCGAGCAGTACTTC	CASSSTGTGGSEQYF
TRBV27	.	TRBJ1-1	TRBD1	14	TGTGCCAGCAGTAGGGACAGGGTGTTGACTGAAGCTTTCTTT	CASSRDRVLTEAFF
TRBV29-1	.	TRBJ2-5	TRBD2	14	TGCAGCGTCTCATTTAGCGGGAGCGGGGAGACCCAGTACTTC	CSVSFSGSGETQYF
TRBV7-3	.	TRBJ2-1	.	13	TGTGCCAGCAGCTTTAGGGGGGGAGATGAGCAGTTCTTC	CASSFRGGDEQFF